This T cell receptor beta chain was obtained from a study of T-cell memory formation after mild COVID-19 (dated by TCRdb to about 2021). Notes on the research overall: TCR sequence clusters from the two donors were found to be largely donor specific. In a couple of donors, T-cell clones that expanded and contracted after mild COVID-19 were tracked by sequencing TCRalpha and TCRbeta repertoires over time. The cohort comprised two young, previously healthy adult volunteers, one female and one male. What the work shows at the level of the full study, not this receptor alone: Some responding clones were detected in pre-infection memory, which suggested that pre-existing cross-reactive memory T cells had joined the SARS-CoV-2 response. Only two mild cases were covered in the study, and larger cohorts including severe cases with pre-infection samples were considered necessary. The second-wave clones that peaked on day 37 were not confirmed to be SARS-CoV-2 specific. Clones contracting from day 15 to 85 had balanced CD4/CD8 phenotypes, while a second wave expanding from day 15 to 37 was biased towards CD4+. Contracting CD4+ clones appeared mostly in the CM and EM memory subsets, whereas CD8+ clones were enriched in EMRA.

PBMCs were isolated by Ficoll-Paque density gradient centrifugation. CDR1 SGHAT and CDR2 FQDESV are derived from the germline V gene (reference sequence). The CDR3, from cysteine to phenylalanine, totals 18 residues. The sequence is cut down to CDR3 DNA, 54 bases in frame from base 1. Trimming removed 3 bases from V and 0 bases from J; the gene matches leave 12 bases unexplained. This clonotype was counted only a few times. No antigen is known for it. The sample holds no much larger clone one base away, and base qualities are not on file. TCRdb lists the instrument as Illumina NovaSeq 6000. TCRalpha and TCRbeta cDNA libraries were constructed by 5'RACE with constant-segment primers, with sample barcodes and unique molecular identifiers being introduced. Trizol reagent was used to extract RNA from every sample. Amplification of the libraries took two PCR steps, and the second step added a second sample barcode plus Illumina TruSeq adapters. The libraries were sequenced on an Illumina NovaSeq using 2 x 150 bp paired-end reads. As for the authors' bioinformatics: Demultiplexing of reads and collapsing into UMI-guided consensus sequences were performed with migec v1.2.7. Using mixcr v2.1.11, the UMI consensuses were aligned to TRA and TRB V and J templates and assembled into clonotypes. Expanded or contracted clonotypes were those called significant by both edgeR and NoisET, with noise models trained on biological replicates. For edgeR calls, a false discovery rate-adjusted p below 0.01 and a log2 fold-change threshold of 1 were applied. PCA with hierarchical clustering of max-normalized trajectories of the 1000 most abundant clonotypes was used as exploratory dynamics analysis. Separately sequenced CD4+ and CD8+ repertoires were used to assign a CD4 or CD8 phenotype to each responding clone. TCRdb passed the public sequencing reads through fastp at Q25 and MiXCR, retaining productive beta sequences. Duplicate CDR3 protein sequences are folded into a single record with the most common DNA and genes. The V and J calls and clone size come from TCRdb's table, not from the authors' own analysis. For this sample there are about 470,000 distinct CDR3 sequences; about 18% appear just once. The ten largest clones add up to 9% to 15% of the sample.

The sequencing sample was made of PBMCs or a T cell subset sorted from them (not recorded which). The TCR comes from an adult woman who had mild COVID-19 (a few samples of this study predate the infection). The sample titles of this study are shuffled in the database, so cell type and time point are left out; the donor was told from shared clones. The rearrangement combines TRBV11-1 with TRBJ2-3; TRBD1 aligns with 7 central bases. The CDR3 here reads CASSFPSGQVGSTDTQYF. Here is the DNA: TGTGCCAGCAGCTTCCCCTCCGGACAGGTCGGTAGCACAGATACGCAGTATTTT.